The text below deals with one TCR beta chain. CDR1 and CDR2 (germline): SGHVS, FNYEAQ. The CDR3 covers 16 residues. Trimming removed 5 bases at V and 4 bases at J, with 18 bases between. Whenever a sample was processed, at least 6.5 million PBMCs were isolated. Using a J-beta primer mix together with a sample-barcoded 5' primer, a second PCR was run for roughly 6 to 12 cycles. TCRdb fed the 5' RACE reads into MiXCR, producing one record per CDR3 protein. Of under 1,000,000 distinct CDR3 sequences in the sample, about 34% were seen once. The data stem from a study of blood T cells in healthy people across ages.

Sequencing used blood. The clonotype comes from a young man in good health. The gene calls are TRBV7-6 and TRBJ1-5; D not certain. CDR3 in amino acids: CASSQFPAGGNQPQHF. CDR3 nucleotides: TGTGCCAGCAGCCAATTCCCCGCGGGCGGTAATCAGCCCCAGCATTTT. Using reference TRBV7-6 and TRBJ1-5 for the parts outside the CDR3, the full variable domain is GAGVSQSPRYKVTKRGQDVALRCDPISGHVSLYWYRQALGQGPEFLTYFNYEAQQDKSGLPNDRFSAERPEGSISTLTIQRTEQRDSAMYRCASSQFPAGGNQPQHFGDGTRLSIL.